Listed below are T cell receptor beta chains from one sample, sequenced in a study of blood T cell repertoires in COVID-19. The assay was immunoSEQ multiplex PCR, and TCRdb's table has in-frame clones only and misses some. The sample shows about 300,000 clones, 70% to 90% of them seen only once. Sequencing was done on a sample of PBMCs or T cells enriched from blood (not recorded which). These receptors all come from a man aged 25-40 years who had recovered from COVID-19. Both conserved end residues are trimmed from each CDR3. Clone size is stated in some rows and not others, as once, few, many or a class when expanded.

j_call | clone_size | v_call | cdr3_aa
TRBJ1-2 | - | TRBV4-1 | ASSQPNFGQGPGYT
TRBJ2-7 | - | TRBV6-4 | ASSARGGDHEQY
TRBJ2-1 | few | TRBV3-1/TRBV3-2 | ASSQDPGFNEQF
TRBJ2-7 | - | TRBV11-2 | ASCGNGYEQY
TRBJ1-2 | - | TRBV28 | ASSLSKFSHYT
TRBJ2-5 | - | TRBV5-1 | ASSFTGVGETQY
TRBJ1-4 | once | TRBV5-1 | ASSLYKYRGPQEEKLF
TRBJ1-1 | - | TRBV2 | ASSGTDRVYTEAF
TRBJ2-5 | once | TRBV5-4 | ASSFMGGNQETQY
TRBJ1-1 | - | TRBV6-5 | ASRDQGGVAEAF